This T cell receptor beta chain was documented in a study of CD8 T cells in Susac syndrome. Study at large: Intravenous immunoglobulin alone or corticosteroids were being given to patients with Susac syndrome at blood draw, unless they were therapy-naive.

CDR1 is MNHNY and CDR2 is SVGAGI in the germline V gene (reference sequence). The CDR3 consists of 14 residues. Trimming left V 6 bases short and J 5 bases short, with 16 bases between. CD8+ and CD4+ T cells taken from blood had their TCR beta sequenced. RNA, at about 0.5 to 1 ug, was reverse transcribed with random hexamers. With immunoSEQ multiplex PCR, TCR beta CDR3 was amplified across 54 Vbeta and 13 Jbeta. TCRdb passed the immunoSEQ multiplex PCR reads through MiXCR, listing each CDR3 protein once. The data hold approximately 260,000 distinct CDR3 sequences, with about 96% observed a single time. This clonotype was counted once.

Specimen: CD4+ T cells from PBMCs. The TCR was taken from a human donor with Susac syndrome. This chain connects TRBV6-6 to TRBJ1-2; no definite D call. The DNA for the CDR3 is TGTGCCAGCAGGCCCGGTGGCGGGGAGTATGGCTACACCTTC. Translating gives CASRPGGGEYGYTF.